The rows below give T cell receptor beta chains drawn from one sample of a study of T cells in Graves' hyperthyroidism and ophthalmopathy. TCRdb used MiXCR to reprocess the multiplex PCR reads, holding one entry per CDR3 protein. The data show about 270,000 distinct CDR3 sequences, roughly 20% seen once. The sample consisted of blood. Receptors originate from a man aged 25-45 years with Graves' ophthalmopathy. Both conserved end residues are part of each CDR3. A D gene is named only where the DNA matches it firmly. For some rows the clone size is stated as once, few or many, or as a class when expanded; others skip it.

clone size: .
D gene: .
J gene: TRBJ1-2
V gene: TRBV5-1
CDR3 protein: CASSLRYGYGYTF
CDR3 DNA: TGCGCCAGCAGCTTGCGGTATGGTTATGGCTACACCTTC

clone size: few
D gene: .
J gene: TRBJ2-7
V gene: TRBV5-1
CDR3 protein: CASGATAQAQNEQYF
CDR3 DNA: TGCGCCAGCGGCGCTACGGCCCAGGCTCAGAACGAGCAGTACTTC

clone size: .
D gene: TRBD2
J gene: TRBJ2-3
V gene: TRBV28
CDR3 protein: CASSFLAGGSGDTQYF
CDR3 DNA: TGTGCCAGCAGTTTTCTAGCGGGAGGGAGTGGGGATACGCAGTATTTT

clone size: .
D gene: TRBD1
J gene: TRBJ2-2
V gene: TRBV5-4
CDR3 protein: CASSLTTGLDTGELFF
CDR3 DNA: TGTGCCAGCAGCTTGACGACAGGGCTGGACACCGGGGAGCTGTTTTTT

clone size: many
D gene: TRBD2
J gene: TRBJ2-3
V gene: TRBV11-2
CDR3 protein: CASSWTSGITDTQYF
CDR3 DNA: TGTGCCAGCAGTTGGACTAGCGGGATCACAGATACGCAGTATTTT

clone size: .
D gene: .
J gene: TRBJ2-2
V gene: TRBV29-1
CDR3 protein: CSVSATLTGELFF
CDR3 DNA: TGCAGCGTAAGCGCTACGCTCACCGGGGAGCTGTTTTTT

clone size: .
D gene: TRBD2
J gene: TRBJ2-1
V gene: TRBV6-5
CDR3 protein: CASSYSTSGRFDEQFF
CDR3 DNA: TGTGCCAGCAGTTACTCAACTAGCGGGAGATTTGATGAGCAGTTCTTC

clone size: .
D gene: .
J gene: TRBJ1-1
V gene: TRBV12-5
CDR3 protein: CASGLPPEAFF
CDR3 DNA: TGTGCTAGTGGTTTGCCGCCTGAAGCTTTCTTT

clone size: many
D gene: .
J gene: TRBJ2-1
V gene: TRBV18
CDR3 protein: CASSSAGRTNEQFF
CDR3 DNA: TGTGCCAGCTCATCCGCCGGGAGAACGAATGAGCAGTTCTTC

clone size: .
D gene: TRBD1
J gene: TRBJ2-7
V gene: TRBV19
CDR3 protein: CASKETGSLSYEQYF
CDR3 DNA: TGTGCCAGTAAGGAGACAGGGTCCCTCTCCTACGAGCAGTACTTC

clone size: many
D gene: .
J gene: TRBJ2-7
V gene: TRBV20-1
CDR3 protein: CSASFGYEQYF
CDR3 DNA: TGCAGTGCTAGCTTCGGTTACGAGCAGTACTTC

clone size: .
D gene: .
J gene: TRBJ2-2
V gene: TRBV6-5
CDR3 protein: CASSYDPTGELFF
CDR3 DNA: TGTGCCAGCAGTTACGATCCCACCGGGGAGCTGTTTTTT

clone size: .
D gene: TRBD1
J gene: TRBJ1-1
V gene: TRBV6-1
CDR3 protein: CASRKTGGGNTEAFF
CDR3 DNA: TGTGCCAGCAGAAAGACAGGGGGCGGTAACACTGAAGCTTTCTTT

clone size: many
D gene: .
J gene: TRBJ2-7
V gene: TRBV28
CDR3 protein: CASSYQYYEQYF
CDR3 DNA: TGTGCCAGCAGTTACCAGTACTACGAGCAGTACTTC

clone size: many
D gene: TRBD2
J gene: TRBJ2-7
V gene: TRBV11-2
CDR3 protein: CASSGGLAGPYEQYF
CDR3 DNA: TGTGCCAGCAGCGGCGGACTAGCGGGACCCTACGAGCAGTACTTC

clone size: many
D gene: .
J gene: TRBJ2-1
V gene: TRBV7-3
CDR3 protein: CASSLTREDEQFF
CDR3 DNA: TGTGCCAGCAGCTTAACTCGAGAAGATGAGCAGTTCTTC

clone size: few
D gene: .
J gene: TRBJ1-1
V gene: TRBV2
CDR3 protein: CASRAKGNTEAFF
CDR3 DNA: TGTGCCAGCAGGGCCAAGGGTAACACTGAAGCTTTCTTT

clone size: few
D gene: TRBD2
J gene: TRBJ2-7
V gene: TRBV4-2
CDR3 protein: CASSQDVGGPYEQYF
CDR3 DNA: TGTGCCAGCAGCCAAGACGTGGGAGGGCCTTACGAGCAGTACTTC

clone size: many
D gene: TRBD2
J gene: TRBJ2-1
V gene: TRBV20-1
CDR3 protein: CSARPSGNYNEQFF
CDR3 DNA: TGCAGTGCGAGGCCTAGCGGGAACTACAATGAGCAGTTCTTC

clone size: few
D gene: .
J gene: TRBJ2-2
V gene: TRBV30
CDR3 protein: CAWQRGSSGNTGELFF
CDR3 DNA: TGTGCCTGGCAGAGAGGAAGTAGCGGAAACACCGGGGAGCTGTTTTTT

clone size: many
D gene: TRBD1
J gene: TRBJ2-7
V gene: TRBV6-1
CDR3 protein: CASRRLGQGAYEQYF
CDR3 DNA: TGTGCCAGCAGACGACTTGGACAGGGGGCCTACGAGCAGTACTTC

clone size: many
D gene: TRBD1
J gene: TRBJ2-1
V gene: TRBV2
CDR3 protein: CASTSGTGIYNEQFF
CDR3 DNA: TGTGCCAGCACCTCGGGGACAGGGATTTACAATGAGCAGTTCTTC

clone size: .
D gene: .
J gene: TRBJ2-7
V gene: TRBV11-2
CDR3 protein: CASSHDRRYEQYF
CDR3 DNA: TGTGCCAGCAGCCACGACAGGCGGTACGAGCAGTACTTC

clone size: few
D gene: .
J gene: TRBJ1-1
V gene: TRBV7-9
CDR3 protein: CASPSPLGNTEAFF
CDR3 DNA: TGTGCCAGCCCTAGTCCACTTGGGAACACTGAAGCTTTCTTT

clone size: many
D gene: .
J gene: TRBJ2-3
V gene: TRBV27
CDR3 protein: CASSLSRGHDTQYF
CDR3 DNA: TGTGCCAGCAGTTTATCGCGGGGGCACGATACGCAGTATTTT

clone size: .
D gene: TRBD2
J gene: TRBJ2-3
V gene: TRBV11-2
CDR3 protein: CASRIGTSGETDTQYF
CDR3 DNA: TGTGCCAGCAGGATAGGGACTAGCGGGGAAACAGATACGCAGTATTTT

clone size: .
D gene: .
J gene: TRBJ2-7
V gene: TRBV28
CDR3 protein: CVSSAPYEQYF
CDR3 DNA: TGTGTCAGCAGCGCCCCATACGAGCAGTACTTC

clone size: .
D gene: .
J gene: TRBJ2-7
V gene: TRBV12-3/TRBV12-4
CDR3 protein: CASSLGDISYEQYF
CDR3 DNA: TGTGCCAGCAGTTTGGGGGACATATCCTACGAGCAGTACTTC

clone size: .
D gene: TRBD2
J gene: TRBJ2-3
V gene: TRBV20-1
CDR3 protein: CSARTSPTQYF
CDR3 DNA: TGCAGTGCCAGGACTAGCCCTACGCAGTATTTT

clone size: many
D gene: .
J gene: TRBJ1-4
V gene: TRBV30
CDR3 protein: CAWRPNEKLFF
CDR3 DNA: TGTGCCTGGAGGCCTAATGAAAAACTGTTTTTT

clone size: .
D gene: TRBD2
J gene: TRBJ2-7
V gene: TRBV2
CDR3 protein: CASRMTSGRVSEQYF
CDR3 DNA: TGTGCCAGCAGGATGACTAGCGGGAGGGTTTCCGAGCAGTACTTC

clone size: many
D gene: .
J gene: TRBJ2-1
V gene: TRBV5-6
CDR3 protein: CASSQLRLRNNEQFF
CDR3 DNA: TGTGCCAGCAGCCAACTTCGGCTGAGGAACAATGAGCAGTTCTTC

clone size: .
D gene: .
J gene: TRBJ2-1
V gene: TRBV30
CDR3 protein: CAGGHEQFF
CDR3 DNA: TGTGCCGGGGGACATGAGCAGTTCTTC

clone size: .
D gene: .
J gene: TRBJ2-2
V gene: TRBV6-2/TRBV6-3
CDR3 protein: CASRGLRGDTGELFF
CDR3 DNA: TGTGCCAGCAGGGGGTTGAGGGGGGACACCGGGGAGCTGTTTTTT

clone size: many
D gene: .
J gene: TRBJ2-7
V gene: TRBV11-2
CDR3 protein: CASSLIQIGEQYF
CDR3 DNA: TGTGCCAGCAGCTTAATCCAAATTGGGGAGCAGTACTTC